These 30 T cell receptor beta chains were all obtained from the same sample, sequenced in a study of blood T cell repertoires in COVID-19. Assay used: immunoSEQ multiplex PCR; TCRdb lists only in-frame clones, some missing. Here the sample spans hundreds of thousands of clones, around nine tenths being singletons. Input material: PBMCs or T cells enriched from blood (not recorded which). These receptors were collected from a woman aged 50 to 60 who had recovered from COVID-19.

The rearrangement uses TRBV28 and TRBJ1-5, with a weak D call TRBD1 (5 bases). CDR1 and CDR2 (germline): MDHEN, SYDVKM. V gave up 10 bases and J gave up 2 bases, with 18 bases separating them. The CDR3 has 15 residues. The CDR3 DNA is TGTGCCACCGAGCCCGGGGGGTGGGGCAATCAGCCCCAGCATTTT. It codes for CATEPGGWGNQPQHF.

The V call is TRBV3-1 (or the pseudogene TRBV3-2), the J call TRBJ1-2, with 7 bases lining up with TRBD1. CDR3 length: 15 residues. Trimming took 1 base from V and 7 from J; bases not matched to a gene: 9. Germline V gives CDR1 LGHDT, CDR2 YNNKEL (reference sequence). CDR3 nucleotides: TGTGCCAGCAGCCAAGTTACCAGGGGGGATCGTGGCTACACCTTC. Translated: CASSQVTRGDRGYTF.

The CDR3 DNA sequence: TGCAGTGCTATAATGAACACTGAAGCTTTCTTT. As protein: CSAIMNTEAFF. V usage is TRBV20-1 and J usage is TRBJ1-1; D is uncertain. This CDR3 has 11 amino acids. V was shortened by 4 bases and J by 0 bases, with 3 bases between the two germline ends. Germline CDR1 is DFQATT and CDR2 is SNEGSKA (reference sequence).

This chain joins TRBV3-1 (or the pseudogene TRBV3-2) and TRBJ2-7; 10 positions match TRBD2. This CDR3 is 17 amino acids long. Trimming at V came to 3 bases and at J to 2 bases, leaving 10 bases not matched to a gene. Germline V gives CDR1 LGHDT, CDR2 YNNKEL (reference sequence). The CDR3 loop is CASSHALAGGNTYEQYF. Here the CDR3 DNA reads TGTGCCAGCAGCCATGCTTTAGCGGGGGGCAATACCTACGAGCAGTACTTC.

The rearrangement joins TRBV6-5 to TRBJ1-5; no clear D. Germline V gene lookup returns CDR1 MNHEY and CDR2 SVGAGI. The CDR3 is 11 amino acids. V lost 7 bases to trimming and J lost 11 bases, with 12 bases between them. CDR3 DNA: TGTGCCAGCACAGACGGGGAGGCCCAGCATTTT. Protein sequence: CASTDGEAQHF.

The rearrangement links TRBV19 to TRBJ1-6, with 8 nucleotides matching TRBD1. The CDR3 covers 13 residues. CDR1 is LNHDA, CDR2 SQIVND, per germline (reference sequence). V lost 11 bases, J lost 7 bases, and 7 bases stayed unmatched. The CDR3: CAVQGAPNSPLHF. CDR3 nucleotide sequence: TGTGCCGTCCAGGGGGCCCCGAATTCACCCCTCCACTTT.

The chain has TRBV6-4 and TRBJ2-1, with a weak D call TRBD2 (5 bases). Germline assignment: CDR1 MRHNA and CDR2 SNTAGT. The V gene lost 6 bases and the J gene lost 14 bases, with 14 bases spanning the gap. This CDR3 is 11 amino acids long. CDR3: CASRGEVCEFF. The CDR3 region has the DNA TGTGCCAGCAGGGGAGAGGTATGCGAGTTCTTC.

This clone was counted a single time. This rearrangement joins TRBV7-2 to TRBJ2-3; 7 bases align to TRBD1. The CDR3 sequence is 14 residues long. V trimming: 7 bases; J trimming: 6 bases; junction bases outside the gene matches: 10. CDR1 is SGHTA, CDR2 FQGNSA, per germline. In nucleotides, the CDR3 is TGTGCCAGCACCACCGACAGGGAATGGGATACGCAGTATTTT. The encoded protein is CASTTDREWDTQYF. The full variable domain, rest sourced from reference TRBV7-2 and TRBJ2-3, is GAGVSQSPSNKVTEKGKDVELRCDPISGHTALYWYRQSLGQGLEFLIYFQGNSAPDKSGLPSDRFSAERTGGSVSTLTIQRTQQEDSAVYLCASTTDREWDTQYFGPGTRLTVL.

The genes are TRBV20-1 and TRBJ2-5; no definite D call. CDR1 is DFQATT and CDR2 is SNEGSKA in the germline V gene (reference sequence). V gave up 3 bases and J gave up 2 bases, with 4 bases separating them. This CDR3 spans 11 amino acids. The CDR3 DNA follows: TGCAGTGCTAGCAAACAAGAGACCCAGTACTTC. Amino acids: CSASKQETQYF.

The V gene is TRBV18, the J gene TRBJ1-1, with a weak D call TRBD1 (5 bases). The ends were cut back, 5 bases at V and 5 bases at J, with 15 bases in the middle. The CDR3 consists of 14 residues. CDR1 is KGHSH, CDR2 LQKENI, per germline. The DNA of the CDR3 is TGTGCCAGCTCAACCCTCCAGGGAGGAACTGAAGCTTTCTTT. Amino acid sequence: CASSTLQGGTEAFF.

V and J are TRBV6-5 and TRBJ2-2, with D hard to call. Germline CDR1 is MNHEY and CDR2 is SVGAGI. V was shortened by 0 bases and J by 4 bases, with 6 bases between the two germline ends. CDR3 size: 14 residues. In nucleotides, the CDR3 is TGTGCCAGCAGTTACTCGACGGGCACCGGGGAGCTGTTTTTT. As protein: CASSYSTGTGELFF.

The chain has TRBV5-8 and TRBJ1-6; TRBD1 is a possible D gene (5 bases). Germline CDR1 is SGHTS and CDR2 is YDEGEE. The CDR3 has 14 residues. Trimming left V 10 bases short and J 2 bases short, with 13 bases between. CDR3 in amino acids: CAWGGETYNSPLHF. As DNA, the CDR3 is TGTGCCTGGGGGGGGGAAACCTATAATTCACCCCTCCACTTT.

V gene TRBV28 combines with J gene TRBJ1-1; 10 bases align to TRBD1. Unmatched junction bases numbered 4, after V lost 2 bases and J lost 4 bases. There are 15 residues in the CDR3. Germline lookup yields CDR1 MDHEN and CDR2 SYDVKM. The CDR3 reads CASSLVGTGVTEAFF. CDR3 DNA sequence: TGTGCCAGCAGTTTAGTGGGGACAGGGGTCACTGAAGCTTTCTTT.

The V call is TRBV27, the J call TRBJ2-1, with 10 bases fitting TRBD2. The CDR3 is 17 residues long. J was trimmed by 3 bases and V by 7 bases; bases with no gene match: 12. The germline gives CDR1 MNHEY, CDR2 SMNVEV (reference sequence). CDR3 amino acids: CASNYLAGDDNYNEQFF. The CDR3 DNA is TGTGCCAGCAATTATCTAGCGGGGGATGACAACTACAATGAGCAGTTCTTC.

CDR3 loop: CASSLAGLASEQYF. The CDR3, as DNA: TGTGCCAGCAGCCTTGCGGGACTAGCGAGCGAGCAGTACTTC. This chain links TRBV5-5 with TRBJ2-7; TRBD2 aligns across 10 bases. V was pared by 4 bases and J by 6 bases, with 7 bases of the junction left unmatched. The CDR3 has 14 residues. From germline, CDR1 is SGHKS and CDR2 YYEKEE (reference sequence).

This clone was seen once. J is TRBJ1-2 and V is TRBV30; 8 nucleotides match TRBD1. V was pared by 2 bases and J by 4 bases, with 6 bases of the junction left unmatched. The CDR3 contains 14 residues. CDR1 is GTSNPN and CDR2 is SVGIG in the germline V gene (reference sequence). This chain's CDR3 is CAWSLDRGGYGYTF. The CDR3 region has the DNA TGTGCCTGGAGTCTCGACAGGGGAGGCTATGGCTACACCTTC.

V gene TRBV4-2 combines with J gene TRBJ1-1; 9 bases map to TRBD1. CDR1 and CDR2 from the germline V gene are LGHNA and YNFKEQ. The CDR3 has 15 residues. The ends lost 7 bases at V and 2 bases at J; junction bases unmatched: 8. The CDR3 protein is CASNGVQGANTEAFF. The CDR3 region has the DNA TGTGCCAGCAACGGGGTACAGGGGGCTAACACTGAAGCTTTCTTT.

The V call is TRBV5-1, the J call TRBJ1-2; D is unresolved. In germline, CDR1 is SGHRS, CDR2 YFSETQ. Trimming left V 4 bases short and J 2 bases short, with 18 bases between. The CDR3 sequence is 16 residues long. DNA of the CDR3: TGCGCCAGCAGCGCCTATCCTCTCCGGAGGAACTATGGCTACACCTTC. Protein product: CASSAYPLRRNYGYTF.

This sequence joins TRBV5-1 and TRBJ1-2, with 12 nucleotides matching TRBD1. The CDR3 is made up of 14 amino acids. Germline CDR1 reads SGHRS; CDR2 reads YFSETQ. J was trimmed by 4 bases and V by 4 bases; bases with no gene match: 2. The CDR3, as DNA: TGCGCCAGCAGCGCGGGACAGGGGGCCTATGGCTACACCTTC. Translated, it gives CASSAGQGAYGYTF. Full variable domain (outside the CDR3, taken from reference TRBV5-1 and TRBJ1-2): KAGVTQTPRYLIKTRGQQVTLSCSPISGHRSVSWYQQTPGQGLQFLFEYFSETQRNKGNFPGRFSGRQFSNSRSEMNVSTLELGDSALYLCASSAGQGAYGYTFGSGTRLTVV.

The V call is TRBV5-1, the J call TRBJ2-3; 12 bases line up with TRBD2. V lost 4 bases and J lost 3; bases outside the gene matches: 9. Per the germline V gene, CDR1 is SGHRS and CDR2 is YFSETQ. The CDR3 runs 17 residues. CDR3 nucleotide sequence: TGCGCCAGCAGCCCAATAGTCCTAGCGGGGGGGACAGATACGCAGTATTTT. Protein: CASSPIVLAGGTDTQYF.

V usage is TRBV19 and J usage is TRBJ1-3; D remains ambiguous. The V gene's germline CDR1 is LNHDA and CDR2 SQIVND (reference sequence). V was cut by 7 bases and J by 2 bases, with 12 bases left in between. The CDR3 runs to 14 residues. The CDR3 nucleotides read TGTGCCAGTATCCGGGGAAATGCTGGAAACACCATATATTTT. Translating gives CASIRGNAGNTIYF.

The chain carries TRBV4-1 and TRBJ1-6; D possibly corresponds to TRBD1 (5 bases). Germline-derived CDR1 and CDR2 are MGHRA and YSYEKL. Trimming left V 4 bases short and J 7 bases short, with 14 bases between. This CDR3 spans 15 amino acids. The CDR3 loop is CASSRSGQANSPLHF. The CDR3 nucleotides read TGCGCCAGCAGCCGTTCAGGGCAGGCAAATTCACCCCTCCACTTT.

The V and J genes are TRBV6-2 or TRBV6-3 and TRBJ1-6, with 9 bases identical to TRBD1. Germline V lookup: CDR1 MNHEY, CDR2 SVGEGT. Trimming cost V 5 bases and J 9 bases; bases outside gene matches: 5. This CDR3 is built from 14 residues. CDR3 loop: CASSPGTGSSPLHF. CDR3 coding DNA: TGTGCCAGCAGTCCCGGGACAGGGAGTTCACCCCTCCACTTT.

In this sample, this clone turned up a few times. Written as DNA, the CDR3 is TGTGCCAGTAGTATCAAGGGGGTGAACACTGAAGCTTTCTTT. Its protein is CASSIKGVNTEAFF. J is TRBJ1-1 and V is TRBV19; D may be TRBD1 (6 bases). From germline, CDR1 is LNHDA and CDR2 SQIVND (reference sequence). Trimming shortened V by 3 bases and J by 0 bases, and 8 bases separated the two germline ends. This CDR3 contains 14 residues.

The V gene is TRBV5-6, the J gene TRBJ1-2; D not resolved. This CDR3 spans 16 amino acids. Germline V lookup: CDR1 SGHDT, CDR2 YYEEEE. The V end lost 0 bases, the J end lost 0 bases, and 12 bases lay between the germline ends. CDR3 amino acids: CASSLATTSSNYGYTF. The CDR3 nucleotides read TGTGCCAGCAGCTTGGCGACGACAAGCTCTAACTATGGCTACACCTTC.

V usage is TRBV11-2 and J usage is TRBJ2-5, with TRBD2 identical over 11 bases. This CDR3 contains 16 residues. The ends lost 4 bases at V and 4 bases at J; junction bases unmatched: 8. Looked up from germline, CDR1 is SGHAT and CDR2 is FQNNGV. The CDR3 loop is CASSYGRLAGGETQYF. The CDR3 DNA sequence: TGTGCCAGCAGCTATGGTCGTCTAGCGGGGGGAGAGACCCAGTACTTC.

The genes are TRBV10-3 and TRBJ1-2, with D perhaps matching TRBD1 (6 bases). CDR3 size: 15 residues. The germline CDR1 and CDR2 sequences are ENHRY and SYGVKD. V gave up 7 bases and J gave up 4 bases, with 19 bases separating them. CDR3: CAITHSRDTRYGYTF. In DNA form, the CDR3 reads TGTGCCATCACCCACTCAAGGGACACGCGCTATGGCTACACCTTC.

The chain carries TRBV4-1 and TRBJ2-3; 9 bases map to TRBD1. Germline V CDR1 and CDR2: MGHRA, YSYEKL. V gave up 3 bases and J gave up 0 bases; unmatched junction bases: 7. The CDR3 spans 17 residues. The CDR3 bases are TGCGCCAGCAGCCACACACCGGGGACAGGGAGCACAGATACGCAGTATTTT. Amino acid sequence: CASSHTPGTGSTDTQYF.

A remark on this clone: The CDR3 does not close with the conserved phenylalanine or tryptophan, likely indicating a read error. Because the CDR3's place on the DNA is in doubt, the DNA is left out and the CDR3 is given as listed by TCRdb. The gene calls are TRBV2 and TRBJ1-1. The CDR3 contains 13 residues when both ends are counted. The germline V gene has CDR1 SNHLY and CDR2 FYNNEI. The CDR3 here is CASAAGVMLGLGI.

This sequence joins TRBV11-3 and TRBJ2-6; a weak D match, TRBD1 (5 bases). V dropped 5 bases and J dropped 0 bases, with 5 bases sitting between them. This CDR3 is 14 amino acids long. Germline V lookup: CDR1 SGHNT, CDR2 YENEEA. CDR3 in amino acids: CASSDSSGANVLTF. In nucleotides, the CDR3 is TGTGCCAGCAGCGACAGCTCTGGGGCCAACGTCCTGACTTTC. The full variable domain, in which reference TRBV11-3 and TRBJ2-6 provide the parts outside the CDR3, is EAGVVQSPRYKIIEKKQPVAFWCNPISGHNTLYWYLQNLGQGPELLIRYENEEAVDDSQLPKDRFSAERLKGVDSTLKIQPAELGDSAVYLCASSDSSGANVLTFGAGSRLTVL.